Listed below are T cell receptor beta chains from one sample, sequenced in a study of T cells after yellow fever vaccination. TCRdb passed the 5' RACE reads through MiXCR, listing each CDR3 protein once. The sample comprises roughly 120,000 distinct CDR3 sequences, approximately 7% of which are singletons, and 2% to 3% rests with the top ten. Material: CD4+ T cells sorted from PBMCs, obtained 9 to 10 days after the first yellow fever vaccination. All receptors come from a man between 18 and 29 years old who received the YFV17D yellow fever vaccine. Both conserved end residues are part of each CDR3. A D gene is named only where the DNA matches it firmly. Rows give clone size only sometimes, using once, few, many, or a class for an expanded clone.

V	length	D	size	J	CDR3	DNA
TRBV7-2	15	TRBD2	many	TRBJ2-3	CASQRGSISTDTQYF	TGTGCCAGTCAGCGGGGGTCGATCAGCACAGATACGCAGTATTTT
TRBV18	14	TRBD1	once	TRBJ2-3	CASSGTGGLYPQYF	TGTGCCAGCTCAGGGACAGGGGGCCTTTATCCGCAGTATTTT
TRBV28	15	TRBD2	many	TRBJ2-5	CASSRPGTSQETQYF	TGTGCCAGCAGCCGTCCCGGGACTAGCCAAGAGACCCAGTACTTC
TRBV7-9	13	NA	few	TRBJ1-5	CASSLGEFQPQHF	TGTGCCAGCAGCTTGGGGGAGTTCCAGCCCCAGCATTTT
TRBV4-2	16	TRBD2	few	TRBJ2-5	CASSPGLAGPQETQYF	TGTGCCAGCAGCCCGGGACTAGCGGGTCCCCAAGAGACCCAGTACTTC
TRBV7-2	15	TRBD1	many	TRBJ2-1	CASSRPGTEDNEQFF	TGTGCCAGCTCTCGACCTGGGACAGAAGACAATGAGCAGTTCTTC
TRBV3-1	13	NA	NA	TRBJ2-2	CASSQGYHGELFF	TGTGCCAGCAGCCAAGGATATCACGGGGAGCTGTTTTTT
TRBV30	14	NA	many	TRBJ1-3	CVGREGSSGNTIYF	TGTGTCGGACGTGAAGGAAGCTCTGGAAACACCATATATTTT
TRBV6-4	14	NA	many	TRBJ2-2	CASSDGVSTGELFF	TGTGCCAGCAGTGACGGGGTGAGCACCGGGGAGCTGTTTTTT
TRBV18	16	NA	many	TRBJ1-1	CASSLPKIRTNTEAFF	TGTGCCAGCTCACTCCCTAAAATTCGAACTAACACTGAAGCTTTCTTT
TRBV5-1	16	NA	many	TRBJ2-2	CASSLGPRVITGELFF	TGCGCCAGCAGCTTGGGGCCCAGGGTAATCACCGGGGAGCTGTTTTTT
TRBV4-3	17	TRBD2	many	TRBJ2-1	CASSQVYRTSGENEQFF	TGCGCCAGCAGCCAAGTTTATCGGACTAGCGGGGAAAATGAGCAGTTCTTC
TRBV27	16	NA	many	TRBJ1-1	CASSEGPGEGYTEAFF	TGTGCCAGCAGTGAGGGACCCGGGGAAGGGTACACTGAAGCTTTCTTT
TRBV12-3/TRBV12-4	19	NA	NA	TRBJ1-2	CAFRNRFHPTGKVSYGYTF	TGTGCCTTCAGAAACCGTTTCCACCCTACAGGGAAGGTGAGCTATGGCTACACCTTC
TRBV10-3	12	NA	many	TRBJ2-5	CAISHSSQTQYF	TGTGCCATCAGCCATTCCAGTCAGACCCAGTACTTC
TRBV7-2	13	NA	many	TRBJ2-7	CASSFKISYEQYF	TGTGCCAGCAGCTTCAAGATTTCCTACGAGCAGTACTTC
TRBV11-2	17	TRBD2	NA	TRBJ2-1	CASSLEASGGAYNEQFF	TGTGCCAGCAGCTTAGAGGCTAGCGGGGGGGCCTACAATGAGCAGTTCTTC
TRBV20-1	13	NA	many	TRBJ2-6	CSAYNSGANVLTF	TGCAGTGCTTACAACTCTGGGGCCAACGTCCTGACTTTC
TRBV7-8	17	NA	many	TRBJ2-4	CASSARNRVVAKNIQYF	TGTGCCAGCAGCGCCCGTAACAGGGTGGTTGCCAAAAACATTCAGTACTTC
TRBV5-6	15	NA	many	TRBJ2-5	CASSPESRDIGTQYF	TGTGCCAGCAGCCCTGAGTCCCGGGACATTGGGACCCAGTACTTC
TRBV29-1	14	TRBD1	many	TRBJ2-3	CSVQDRGSPDTQYF	TGCAGCGTCCAGGACAGGGGGAGCCCAGATACGCAGTATTTT
TRBV12-3/TRBV12-4	13	NA	many	TRBJ1-5	CASSFWVNQPQHF	TGTGCCAGCAGTTTCTGGGTAAATCAGCCCCAGCATTTT
TRBV20-1	14	NA	many	TRBJ2-3	CSARTGLATDTQYF	TGCAGTGCTAGGACGGGGCTAGCGACAGATACGCAGTATTTT
TRBV7-2	13	NA	NA	TRBJ1-5	CASSSGNGQPQHF	TGTGCCAGCAGCTCCGGGAATGGACAGCCCCAGCATTTT
TRBV9	13	NA	few	TRBJ1-2	CASSVQGISGYTF	TGTGCCAGCAGCGTCCAGGGGATCAGCGGCTACACCTTC
TRBV5-6	14	NA	many	TRBJ1-1	CASSLGNADTEAFF	TGTGCCAGCAGCTTGGGCAACGCGGACACTGAAGCTTTCTTT
TRBV18	15	NA	NA	TRBJ2-3	CASSPPLPNTDTQYF	TGTGCCAGCTCACCCCCTCTACCCAACACAGATACGCAGTATTTT
TRBV7-3	14	TRBD1	many	TRBJ2-7	CASKPGTGNDEQYF	TGTGCCAGCAAACCCGGGACAGGGAATGACGAGCAGTACTTC
TRBV5-1	11	NA	many	TRBJ1-1	CASSYGQEAFF	TGCGCCAGCAGCTACGGACAGGAAGCTTTCTTT
TRBV5-1	11	NA	medium-sized	TRBJ2-5	CASSLEETQYF	TGCGCCAGCAGCTTGGAAGAGACCCAGTACTTC
TRBV4-3	15	NA	many	TRBJ2-3	CASSQDPSSTDTQYF	TGCGCCAGCAGCCAAGATCCCTCTAGCACAGATACGCAGTATTTT
TRBV12-3/TRBV12-4	13	TRBD1	NA	TRBJ1-2	CASSFLRDSGYTF	TGTGCCAGCAGTTTTCTCAGGGACAGTGGCTACACCTTC
TRBV25-1	15	NA	many	TRBJ2-3	CASSEARGASDTQYF	TGTGCCAGCAGTGAAGCGAGGGGGGCCAGCGATACGCAGTATTTT
TRBV2	12	NA	many	TRBJ1-2	CASSRFNYGYTF	TGTGCCAGCAGTAGATTCAACTATGGCTACACCTTC
TRBV5-1	15	NA	many	TRBJ2-5	CASSLAGTTQETQYF	TGCGCCAGCAGCTTGGCGGGGACAACCCAAGAGACCCAGTACTTC
TRBV14	14	NA	many	TRBJ1-6	CASSPLGSNSPLHF	TGTGCCAGCAGCCCCTTAGGGAGCAATTCACCCCTCCACTTT
TRBV5-1	14	TRBD2	many	TRBJ2-3	CASSAAGRTDTQYF	TGCGCCAGCAGCGCAGCGGGGCGCACAGATACGCAGTATTTT
TRBV11-3	11	NA	many	TRBJ2-1	CASSFSNEQFF	TGTGCCAGCAGCTTTTCCAATGAGCAGTTCTTC
TRBV6-5	13	NA	NA	TRBJ2-1	CASSYPGHNAQFF	TGTGCCAGCAGTTACCCAGGGCACAATGCGCAGTTCTTC
TRBV20-1	12	TRBD1	many	TRBJ1-4	CSASGQGWKLFF	TGCAGTGCCTCGGGACAGGGATGGAAACTGTTTTTT
TRBV5-1	10	NA	many	TRBJ1-1	CATLNTEAFF	TGCGCCACCTTGAACACTGAAGCTTTCTTT
TRBV7-9	14	NA	NA	TRBJ1-2	CASSLVQGTDGYTF	TGTGCCAGCAGCTTAGTACAGGGAACAGATGGCTACACCTTC
TRBV9	15	NA	many	TRBJ2-2	CASSARPGGQRELFF	TGTGCCAGCAGCGCAAGACCCGGGGGTCAGCGGGAGCTGTTTTTT
TRBV4-2	14	NA	many	TRBJ1-4	CASSQEGGNEKLFF	TGTGCCAGCAGCCAAGAAGGGGGGAATGAAAAACTGTTTTTT
TRBV4-1	17	NA	many	TRBJ1-3	CASSLPTGTDSGNTIYF	TGCGCCAGCAGCCTTCCGACCGGGACGGACTCTGGAAACACCATATATTTT
TRBV5-1	15	NA	few	TRBJ2-2	CASSPSWGQPGELFF	TGCGCCAGCAGCCCGAGCTGGGGGCAACCCGGGGAGCTGTTTTTT